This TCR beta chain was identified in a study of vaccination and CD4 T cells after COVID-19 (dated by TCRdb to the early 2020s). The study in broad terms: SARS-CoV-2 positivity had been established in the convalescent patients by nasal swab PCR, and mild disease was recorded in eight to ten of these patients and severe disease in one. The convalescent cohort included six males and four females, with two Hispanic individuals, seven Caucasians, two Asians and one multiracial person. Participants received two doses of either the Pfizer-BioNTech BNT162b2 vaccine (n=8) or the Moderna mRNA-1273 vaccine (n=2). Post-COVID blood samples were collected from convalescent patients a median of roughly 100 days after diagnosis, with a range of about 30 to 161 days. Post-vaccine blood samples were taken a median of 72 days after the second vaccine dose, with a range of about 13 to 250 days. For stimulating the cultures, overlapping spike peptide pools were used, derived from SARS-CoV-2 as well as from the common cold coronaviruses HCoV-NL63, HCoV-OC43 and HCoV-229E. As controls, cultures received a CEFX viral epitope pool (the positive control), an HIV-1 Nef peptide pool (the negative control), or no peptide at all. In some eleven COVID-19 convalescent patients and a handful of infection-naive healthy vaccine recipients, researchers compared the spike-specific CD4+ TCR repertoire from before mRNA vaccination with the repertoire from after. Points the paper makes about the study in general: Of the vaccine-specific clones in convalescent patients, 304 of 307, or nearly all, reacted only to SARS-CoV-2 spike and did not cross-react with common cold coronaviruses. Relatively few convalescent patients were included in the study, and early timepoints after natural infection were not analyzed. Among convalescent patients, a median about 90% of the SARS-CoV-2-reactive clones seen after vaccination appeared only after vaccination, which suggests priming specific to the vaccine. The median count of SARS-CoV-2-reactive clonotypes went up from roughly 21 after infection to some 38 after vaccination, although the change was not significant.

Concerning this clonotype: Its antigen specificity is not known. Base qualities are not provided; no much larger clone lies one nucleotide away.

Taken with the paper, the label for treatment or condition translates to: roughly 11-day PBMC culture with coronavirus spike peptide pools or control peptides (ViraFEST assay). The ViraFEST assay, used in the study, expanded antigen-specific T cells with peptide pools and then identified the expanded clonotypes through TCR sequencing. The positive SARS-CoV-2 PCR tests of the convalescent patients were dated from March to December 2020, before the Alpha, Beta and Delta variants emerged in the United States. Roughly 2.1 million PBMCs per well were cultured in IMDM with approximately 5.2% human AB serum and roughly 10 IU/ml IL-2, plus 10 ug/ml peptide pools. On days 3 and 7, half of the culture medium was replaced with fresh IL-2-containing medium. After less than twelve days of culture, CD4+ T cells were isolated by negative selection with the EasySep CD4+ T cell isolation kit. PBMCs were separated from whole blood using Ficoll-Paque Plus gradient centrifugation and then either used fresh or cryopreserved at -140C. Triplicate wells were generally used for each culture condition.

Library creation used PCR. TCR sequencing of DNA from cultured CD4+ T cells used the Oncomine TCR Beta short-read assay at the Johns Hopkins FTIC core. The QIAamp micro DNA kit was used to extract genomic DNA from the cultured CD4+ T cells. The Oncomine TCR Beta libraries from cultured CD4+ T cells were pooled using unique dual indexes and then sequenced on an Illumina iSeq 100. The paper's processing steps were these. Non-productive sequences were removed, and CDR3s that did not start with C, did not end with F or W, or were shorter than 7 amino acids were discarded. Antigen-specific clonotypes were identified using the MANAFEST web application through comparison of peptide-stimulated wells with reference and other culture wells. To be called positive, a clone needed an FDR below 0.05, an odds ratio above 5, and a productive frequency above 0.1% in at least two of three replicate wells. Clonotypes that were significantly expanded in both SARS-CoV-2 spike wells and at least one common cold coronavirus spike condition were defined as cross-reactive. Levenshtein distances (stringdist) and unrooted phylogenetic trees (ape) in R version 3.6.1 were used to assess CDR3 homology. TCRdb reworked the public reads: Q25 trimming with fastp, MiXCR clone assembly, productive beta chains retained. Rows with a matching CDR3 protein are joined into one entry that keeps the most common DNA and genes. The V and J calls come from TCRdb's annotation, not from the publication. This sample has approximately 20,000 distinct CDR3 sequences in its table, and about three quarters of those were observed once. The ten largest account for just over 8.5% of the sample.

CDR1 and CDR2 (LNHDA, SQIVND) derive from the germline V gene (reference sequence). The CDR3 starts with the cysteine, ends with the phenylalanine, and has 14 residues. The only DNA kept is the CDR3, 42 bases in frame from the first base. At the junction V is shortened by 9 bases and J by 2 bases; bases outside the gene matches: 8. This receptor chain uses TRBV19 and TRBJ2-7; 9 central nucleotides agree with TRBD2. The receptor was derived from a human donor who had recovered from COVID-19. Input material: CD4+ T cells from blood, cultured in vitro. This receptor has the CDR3 CASKTTSGTYEQYF. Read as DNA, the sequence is TGTGCCAGCAAAACGACTAGCGGAACCTACGAGCAGTACTTC.